This TCR beta chain derives from a study of T cells in Graves' hyperthyroidism and ophthalmopathy. Template material for amplifying TCR beta CDR3 regions consisted of RNA transcripts. The TCR CDR3 was amplified in a first-round RT-PCR using the HTBI primer set. TCRdb used MiXCR to reprocess the multiplex PCR reads, holding one entry per CDR3 protein. This repertoire shows about 360,000 distinct CDR3 sequences, about 13% found once; its top ten account for 9.2%. From germline, CDR1 is SGDLS and CDR2 YYNGEE. This CDR3 is 22 amino acids long. Remarks on this clonotype: A read error may account for a junction end that differs from germline.

The rearrangement uses TRBV9 and TRBJ2-5, with 9 bases lining up with TRBD1. The source material was blood. This TCR came from a woman aged 18-29 years with Graves' hyperthyroidism. DNA of the CDR3: TGTGCCAGCAGCACCAACGAGTTGGGACAGGGTTTTTCGTCCGGCCACCAAGAGACCCAGCACTTC. Translation gives CASSTNELGQGFSSGHQETQHF.